What follows are 27 T cell receptor beta chains derived from one specimen sequenced in a study of T cell responses to AZD1222 COVID-19 vaccine. Repertoires were generated with immunoSEQ multiplex PCR, while TCRdb's copy carries only in-frame clones and drops some. The table lists 100,000 to 150,000 clones, 90% of them singletons, with less than 4.5% in the top ten. The sequences come from peripheral blood, collected on day 0 of MenACWY control vaccination. Receptors originate from an adult in good health.

This rearrangement joins TRBV7-3 to TRBJ2-1; a weak D match, TRBD2 (6 bases). The CDR3 has 16 amino acids. Germline values: CDR1 SGHTA, CDR2 FQGTGA. Trimming cost V 2 bases and J 4 bases, with 15 bases left between them. The CDR3 spells CASSLFSGSRYNEQFF. CDR3 bases: TGTGCCAGCAGCTTATTTTCCGGGAGCCGGTACAATGAGCAGTTCTTC.

This clone is classed as medium-sized. The chain has TRBV19 and TRBJ2-7, with D perhaps TRBD2 (6 bases). Germline CDR1 is LNHDA and CDR2 is SQIVND (reference sequence). V lost 5 bases and J lost 2, with 16 bases in between. The CDR3 is made up of 15 amino acids. In DNA, the CDR3 is TGTGCCAGTAGTCTCGGACTAACCCCCACCTACGAGCAGTACTTC. This encodes CASSLGLTPTYEQYF. The whole variable domain, remainder taken from reference TRBV19 and TRBJ2-7, is DGGITQSPKYLFRKEGQNVTLSCEQNLNHDAMYWYRQDPGQGLRLIYYSQIVNDFQKGDIAEGYSVSREKKESFPLTVTSAQKNPTAFYLCASSLGLTPTYEQYFGPGTRLTVT.

This clone was seen just once. An end of the junction does not agree with germline; a read error may underlie this. The CDR3 DNA sequence: TGCGCCACCACAGTGAACGCTGAAGCTTTCTTT. Translated, it gives CATTVNAEAFF. This rearrangement joins TRBV23-1 to TRBJ1-1, with D hard to call. TRBV23-1 is an open reading frame, and its role is uncertain. There are 11 residues in the CDR3.

This clone was counted once. The chain uses TRBV6-2 or TRBV6-3 and TRBJ1-5; the D gene is possibly TRBD1 (6 bases). The V gene lost 3 bases and the J gene lost 0 bases, with 15 bases spanning the gap. The CDR3 sequence is 17 residues long. Germline V gene data show CDR1 as MNHEY and CDR2 as SVGEGT. CDR3 in DNA: TGTGCCAGCAGTTATAACCCCTGGGGGGCTAGCAATCAGCCCCAGCATTTT. Protein: CASSYNPWGASNQPQHF.

The chain joins TRBV6-4 to TRBJ2-3, with unresolved D. Germline V CDR1 and CDR2: MRHNA, SNTAGT. Trimming stripped 6 bases from V and 6 bases from J, with 19 bases between. The CDR3 runs 15 residues. The CDR3, as DNA: TGTGCCAGCAGCTTTAGATCGGTGGGGATGGATACGCAGTATTTT. Translation: CASSFRSVGMDTQYF.

The chain links TRBV9 to TRBJ2-1, with D possibly being TRBD1 (5 bases). The germline gives CDR1 SGDLS, CDR2 YYNGEE. V lost 0 bases to trimming and J lost 10 bases, with 11 bases between them. The CDR3 sequence is 13 residues long. The CDR3 sequence: CASSVARVGEQFF. CDR3 coding DNA: TGTGCCAGCAGCGTAGCCAGGGTTGGCGAGCAGTTCTTC.

The chain carries TRBV15 and TRBJ1-1, with D maybe TRBD1 (6 bases). V lost 0 bases and J 7 bases, leaving 12 bases between the germline ends. The CDR3 has 14 amino acids. From germline, CDR1 is LNHNV and CDR2 YYDKDF (reference sequence). CDR3 sequence reads: CATSRDRRGGEAFF. CDR3 DNA: TGTGCCACCAGCAGAGATCGACGAGGGGGTGAAGCTTTCTTT.

The rearrangement links TRBV21-1 to TRBJ2-1; the D call in the table, TRBD2, was not verified against the DNA. TRBV21-1 is a pseudogene locus. The CDR3 is made up of 16 amino acids. The DNA for the CDR3 is TGTGCCAGCAGCACACCGGGACTAGCGGGAGTGGATGAGCAGTTCTTC. It specifies CASSTPGLAGVDEQFF.

The V gene is TRBV5-6, the J gene TRBJ2-1; 13 nucleotides align to TRBD2. With V trimmed by 0 bases and J by 0 bases, 3 bases remained unmatched. The CDR3 length is 18 residues. The germline V gene encodes CDR1 SGHDT and CDR2 YYEEEE. The CDR3 coding sequence is TGTGCCAGCAGCTTGGGACTAGCGGGGGGAAACTCCTACAATGAGCAGTTCTTC. It specifies CASSLGLAGGNSYNEQFF.

The chain recombines TRBV5-6 with TRBJ2-7; 10 bases map to TRBD2. The CDR3 is 15 amino acids. Germline V gene lookup returns CDR1 SGHDT and CDR2 YYEEEE. V trimming: 3 bases; J trimming: 7 bases; junction bases outside the gene matches: 10. The CDR3 reads CASSSDTSGTSEQYF. The CDR3 bases are TGTGCCAGCAGCTCCGATACTAGCGGGACATCGGAGCAGTACTTC.

This clone was recorded once. The J gene is TRBJ2-7, the V gene TRBV6-2 or TRBV6-3, with D maybe TRBD1 (6 bases). This CDR3 comprises 14 residues. Germline-derived CDR1 and CDR2 are MNHEY and SVGEGT. Deletions cut 4 bases from V and 0 bases from J, with 10 bases between. CDR3 sequence reads: CASSSPGDSYEQYV. CDR3 DNA sequence: TGTGCCAGCAGTTCCCCAGGGGACTCCTACGAGCAGTACGTC.

This clone was found a few times. The genes are TRBV30 and TRBJ2-6; a weak D match, TRBD2 (5 bases). CDR1 and CDR2 from the germline V gene are GTSNPN and SVGIG (reference sequence). V lost 2 bases and J 0 bases, leaving 5 bases between the germline ends. The CDR3 loop spans 14 amino acids. The CDR3 loop is CAWSRDSGANVLTF. The CDR3, as DNA: TGTGCCTGGAGTCGGGACTCTGGGGCCAACGTCCTGACTTTC.

The chain has TRBV6-5 and TRBJ1-1; D gene unclear. Looked up from germline, CDR1 is MNHEY and CDR2 is SVGAGI. The CDR3 is made up of 14 amino acids. Trimming took off 4 bases at V and 1 base at J, with 10 bases between the two ends. As DNA, the CDR3 is TGTGCCAGCAGTTCACCCCGGACGAACACTGAAGCTTTCTTT. This codes for CASSSPRTNTEAFF.

The chain joins TRBV25-1 to TRBJ2-5, with 11 positions matching TRBD2. V lost 5 bases and J lost 4; bases outside the gene matches: 9. The CDR3 sequence is 16 residues long. Germline CDR1 and CDR2: MGHDK and SYGVNS. Here the CDR3 reads CASSRLAGGRRETQYF. DNA of the CDR3: TGTGCCAGCAGTAGGTTAGCGGGGGGGCGTCGAGAGACCCAGTACTTC.

This clone was detected once. The chain employs TRBV30 and TRBJ2-3, with 9 bases aligning to TRBD2. Germline loops: CDR1 GTSNPN, CDR2 SVGIG (reference sequence). V gave up 4 bases and J gave up 0 bases; unmatched junction bases: 8. CDR3 length: 16 amino acids. This CDR3 is CAWKGNLAGSTDTQYF. CDR3 nucleotides: TGTGCCTGGAAGGGTAATCTAGCGGGAAGCACAGATACGCAGTATTTT.

The chain has TRBV19 and TRBJ1-1, with 10 bases aligning to TRBD1. The CDR3 loop spans 15 amino acids. J gave up 5 bases and V 6 bases, and 9 bases lay outside the gene matches. Germline-derived CDR1 and CDR2 are LNHDA and SQIVND (reference sequence). The CDR3 is CASRGPGQGWTEAFF. DNA of the CDR3: TGTGCCAGTAGGGGACCGGGACAGGGGTGGACTGAAGCTTTCTTT.

This clone was recorded only once. This rearrangement joins TRBV9 to TRBJ2-7; a weak D match, TRBD1 (6 bases). V lost 3 bases and J 3 bases, leaving 16 bases between the germline ends. The germline gives CDR1 SGDLS, CDR2 YYNGEE. The length of the CDR3 is 15 residues. CDR3 protein: CASSGGIGQIYEQYF. CDR3 DNA: TGTGCCAGCAGCGGGGGGATCGGACAGATCTACGAGCAGTACTTC.

J is TRBJ2-4 and V is TRBV9; a possible D gene is TRBD1 (5 bases). The CDR3 spans 12 residues. Trimming removed 4 bases at V and 9 bases at J, with 11 bases between. The V gene's germline CDR1 is SGDLS and CDR2 YYNGEE. CDR3 sequence: CASSSDSTIQYF. The CDR3 nucleotides read TGTGCCAGCAGCTCCGACAGTACCATTCAGTACTTC. Supplemented by reference TRBV9 and TRBJ2-4, the full variable domain reads DSGVTQTPKHLITATGQRVTLRCSPRSGDLSVYWYQQSLDQGLQFLIQYYNGEERAKGNILERFSAQQFPDLHSELNLSSLELGDSALYFCASSSDSTIQYFGAGTRLSVL.

V gene TRBV7-9 combines with J gene TRBJ2-1, with 11 bases identical to TRBD2. V shed 5 bases and J 7 bases; nucleotides not matched to a gene: 4. Germline loops: CDR1 SEHNR, CDR2 FQNEAQ (reference sequence). The CDR3 is made up of 14 amino acids. CDR3 loop: CASSPTSGSNEQFF. For the CDR3, the DNA is TGTGCCAGCAGCCCAACTAGCGGGAGTAATGAGCAGTTCTTC.

The V gene is TRBV7-2, the J gene TRBJ1-1; D is uncertain. This CDR3 spans 16 amino acids. V shed 2 bases and J shed 3 bases, with 16 bases lying between them. Germline V gives CDR1 SGHTA, CDR2 FQGNSA. This CDR3 reads CASSLLTISKHTEAFF. The CDR3 DNA sequence: TGTGCCAGCAGCTTATTGACAATCTCTAAGCACACTGAAGCTTTCTTT.

The chain has TRBV6-6 and TRBJ1-1; D remains unclear. V lost 3 bases, J lost 1 base, and 6 bases lay in between. This CDR3 contains 13 residues. Germline V gene sequence: CDR1 MNHNY, CDR2 SVGAGI (reference sequence). As DNA, the CDR3 is TGTGCCAGCAGTTATTACTGGAACACTGAAGCTTTCTTT. It is translated as CASSYYWNTEAFF.

The chain has TRBV6-2 or TRBV6-3 and TRBJ2-7; TRBD2 matches 8 bases. The CDR3 runs to 13 residues. The germline CDR1 and CDR2 sequences are MNHEY and SVGEGT. V shed 4 bases, J shed 3 bases, and the junction held 2 bases outside the gene matches. CDR3 sequence reads: CASSLAGGYEQYF. For the CDR3, the DNA is TGTGCCAGCAGTTTGGCGGGAGGCTACGAGCAGTACTTC.

This clone was observed a few times. The chain is built from TRBV6-5 and TRBJ1-6; 8 bases match TRBD1. V lost 5 bases, J lost 4 bases, and 4 bases stayed unmatched. This CDR3 spans 15 amino acids. Germline V gene sequence: CDR1 MNHEY, CDR2 SVGAGI. CDR3 in DNA: TGTGCCAGCAGTCCCGGACAGGGTTATAATTCACCCCTCCACTTT. It translates to CASSPGQGYNSPLHF.

This clone came up a few times. The CDR3 nucleotides read TGCAGTGCCACTCAATTGGGCTACACCTTC. This encodes CSATQLGYTF. The chain links TRBV20-1 to TRBJ1-2; D is uncertain. The V gene lost 6 bases and the J gene lost 8 bases, with 10 bases spanning the gap. CDR3 length: 10 residues. CDR1 is DFQATT and CDR2 is SNEGSKA in the germline V gene (reference sequence).

The V and J genes are TRBV27 and TRBJ1-2, with D uncertain. CDR1 is MNHEY and CDR2 is SMNVEV in the germline V gene (reference sequence). The CDR3 covers 13 residues. The V end was cut by 0 bases, the J end by 4 bases, with 6 bases between. The CDR3 DNA reads TGTGCCAGCAGTTTATCGAGGGTCTATGGCTACACCTTC. Translation: CASSLSRVYGYTF.

V is TRBV7-8 and J is TRBJ1-5; 12 bases are shared with TRBD1. Losses at the gene ends were 5 bases for V and 4 bases for J; bases not matched to a gene: 12. This CDR3 spans 18 amino acids. Germline assignment: CDR1 SGHVS and CDR2 FQNEAQ. The CDR3 region is CASSPGTGGVGQNQPQHF. Here the CDR3 DNA reads TGTGCCAGCAGCCCAGGGACAGGGGGCGTTGGTCAGAATCAGCCCCAGCATTTT.

The chain employs TRBV4-2 and TRBJ2-2; 11 bases agree with TRBD2. Per the germline V gene, CDR1 is LGHNA and CDR2 is YNFKEQ. The CDR3 runs 16 residues. Trimming took 4 bases from V and 5 from J; bases not matched to a gene: 6. The CDR3 sequence is CASSPIAGGQTGELFF. The CDR3 DNA is TGTGCCAGCAGCCCCATAGCGGGGGGGCAAACCGGGGAGCTGTTTTTT.